These T cell receptor beta chains were read from a single sample in a study of T cell responses to AZD1222 COVID-19 vaccine. Generated by immunoSEQ multiplex PCR, the TCRdb table keeps only in-frame clones and is missing some. The repertoire has more than 35,000 clones, 83% of them found once; the top ten carry around 50%. Sequenced here: peripheral blood, sampled on day 0 of AZD1222 vaccination. The receptors were sampled from an adult in good health. CDR3s include the opening cysteine and the closing phenylalanine or tryptophan. The D gene is left open where the match is weak. Clone size appears in some rows only: once, few, many, or a class for an expanded clone.

>TRBJ1-5|NA|TRBV19|NA
CASSSPSRAGNQPQHF
TGTGCCAGTAGTAGCCCATCTAGGGCTGGCAATCAGCCCCAGCATTTT
>TRBJ2-7|TRBD2|TRBV27|few
CASSRLAFPSYEQYF
TGTGCCAGCAGTCGACTAGCCTTCCCTTCCTACGAGCAGTACTTC
>TRBJ1-2|NA|TRBV18|NA
CASSPLVLPEGYGYTF
TGTGCCAGCTCACCTCTGGTGTTACCAGAAGGCTATGGCTACACCTTC
>TRBJ2-7|NA|TRBV18|NA
CASSPDREYEQYF
TGTGCCAGCTCACCCGACAGAGAGTACGAGCAGTACTTC
>TRBJ2-7|NA|TRBV28|NA
CASSSVAGVYEQYF
TGTGCCAGCAGTTCTGTCGCAGGGGTCTACGAGCAGTACTTC
>TRBJ2-2|TRBD2|TRBV30|once
CAWSLAGGGTGELFF
TGTGCCTGGAGTTTAGCGGGAGGCGGCACCGGGGAGCTGTTTTTT
>TRBJ2-3|TRBD1|TRBV24-1|NA
CATSDPGTGVTDTQYF
TGTGCCACCAGTGACCCCGGGACAGGGGTCACAGATACGCAGTATTTT
>TRBJ2-5|NA|TRBV13|NA
CASSSGAQETQYF
TGTGCCAGCAGCTCGGGGGCCCAAGAGACCCAGTACTTC
>TRBJ1-5|NA|TRBV9|once
CASSITGGNQPQHF
TGTGCCAGCAGCATTACTGGTGGCAATCAGCCCCAGCATTTT
>TRBJ1-5|NA|TRBV19|few
CASSIYQMNQPQHF
TGTGCCAGTAGTATATATCAAATGAATCAGCCCCAGCATTTT
>TRBJ2-1|NA|TRBV5-6|NA
CASSSGTTSYNEQFF
TGTGCCAGCAGTTCCGGGACAACCTCCTACAATGAGCAGTTCTTC
>TRBJ1-5|TRBD1|TRBV7-9|NA
CASSPGQGDQPQHF
TGTGCCAGCAGCCCGGGACAGGGAGATCAGCCCCAGCATTTT
>TRBJ1-5|NA|TRBV5-1|NA
CASSRDSNQPQHF
TGCGCCAGCAGCCGGGACAGCAATCAGCCCCAGCATTTT
>TRBJ1-5|NA|TRBV6-5|few
CASSRGDFSNQPQHF
TGTGCCAGCAGCCGGGGGGACTTCAGCAATCAGCCCCAGCATTTT
>TRBJ1-1|NA|TRBV9|NA
CASSVQASNTEAFF
TGTGCCAGCAGCGTGCAGGCTTCGAACACTGAAGCTTTCTTT
>TRBJ2-3|TRBD2|TRBV10-3|NA
CAISRRLAGESDTQYF
TGTGCCATCAGTCGAAGACTAGCGGGAGAGTCAGATACGCAGTATTTT
>TRBJ1-6|NA|TRBV4-2|NA
CASSQDPIGSYSPLHF
TGTGCCAGCAGCCAAGACCCTATTGGGTCATATTCACCCCTCCACTTT
>TRBJ1-2|NA|TRBV6-5|NA
CASSSQQGLGYTF
TGTGCCAGCAGCTCCCAACAGGGTTTGGGCTACACCTTC
>TRBJ1-1|TRBD1|TRBV28|NA
CASSLRQGNTEAFF
TGTGCCAGCAGTTTACGACAGGGGAACACTGAAGCTTTCTTT
>TRBJ1-3|NA|TRBV7-2|NA
CASSLAPPVSGNTIYF
TGTGCCAGCAGCTTAGCACCGCCGGTCTCTGGAAACACCATATATTTT
>TRBJ1-4|TRBD1|TRBV28|NA
CATRQGATNEKLFF
TGTGCCACCCGACAGGGCGCAACTAATGAAAAACTGTTTTTT
>TRBJ1-5|TRBD1|TRBV25-1|once
CASSQGGVNQPQHF
TGTGCCAGCAGTCAGGGGGGCGTGAATCAGCCCCAGCATTTT
>TRBJ2-1|NA|TRBV7-2|NA
CASSYSGGSYNEQFF
TGTGCCAGCAGCTACTCCGGGGGCTCCTACAATGAGCAGTTCTTC
>TRBJ2-7|NA|TRBV4-1|NA
CASSQQSGIEQYF
TGCGCCAGCAGCCAACAGTCGGGCATCGAGCAGTACTTC
>TRBJ1-1|TRBD1|TRBV27|NA
CASSWTGTNTEAFF
TGTGCCAGCAGTTGGACAGGAACCAACACTGAAGCTTTCTTT
>TRBJ2-3|NA|TRBV7-9|NA
CASSPGGRGGTDTQYF
TGTGCCAGCAGCCCCGGGGGAAGGGGGGGCACAGATACGCAGTATTTT
>TRBJ2-7|TRBD1|TRBV29-1|few
CSARTGLSYEQYF
TGCAGCGCCAGGACAGGTTTGTCCTACGAGCAGTACTTC
>TRBJ2-1|TRBD1|TRBV7-8|NA
CASSPHRGLSYNEQFF
TGTGCCAGCAGCCCGCACAGGGGGCTATCCTACAATGAGCAGTTCTTC